These T cell receptor beta chains were read from a single sample in a study of T-cell memory formation after mild COVID-19. TCRdb analysed the 5' RACE reads with MiXCR anew, one entry per CDR3 protein. The sample lists about half a million distinct CDR3 sequences, 15% to 20% seen once, with 10% to 15% in the top ten. The sequencing input was PBMCs or a T cell subset sorted from them (not recorded which). These receptor sequences come from an adult woman who had mild COVID-19 (a few samples of this study predate the infection). Cell type and time point are not known. CDR3s include the opening cysteine and the closing phenylalanine or tryptophan. The order of the fields is D gene, V gene, J gene, clone size, CDR3 DNA, CDR3 protein. The D gene is left open where the match is weak. The size of a clone is reported for some rows only, either as once, few or many, or as a class for expanded clones.

TRBD2	TRBV20-1	TRBJ2-3	.	TGCAGTGCTAGAGCAGGTAGCGGGACTAGCACAGATACGCAGTATTTT	CSARAGSGTSTDTQYF
.	TRBV30	TRBJ1-5	.	TGTGCCTGGAGTGGGGACCATCAGCCCCAGCATTTT	CAWSGDHQPQHF
TRBD2	TRBV24-1	TRBJ2-1	few	TGTGCCACCAGTGATTGGCTAGCGGAGGGGAGTGAGCAGTTCTTC	CATSDWLAEGSEQFF
TRBD2	TRBV7-2	TRBJ2-3	.	TGTGCCAGCAGCTTAAAAAGCGGGGGCGTCGCAGATACGCAGTATTTT	CASSLKSGGVADTQYF
.	TRBV4-2	TRBJ2-1	few	TGTGCCAGCAGCCCAAAAAGGCAGGGGAACGAGCAGTTCTTC	CASSPKRQGNEQFF
.	TRBV30	TRBJ2-7	.	TGTGCCTGGAGTGTACGTAACTACGAGCAGTACTTC	CAWSVRNYEQYF
TRBD1	TRBV12-3/TRBV12-4	TRBJ1-2	.	TGTGCCAGCATCCCTCGGGGGACAGGGAGAAATTCGGATGGCTACACCTTC	CASIPRGTGRNSDGYTF
TRBD1	TRBV5-4	TRBJ1-1	.	TGTGCCAGCAGCCCCCCGGGAGGGGGCTATCATGAAGCTTTCTTT	CASSPPGGGYHEAFF
.	TRBV9	TRBJ1-3	few	TGTGCCAGCAGCGCCCAGCAGGCCTCGACGGACACCATATATTTT	CASSAQQASTDTIYF
.	TRBV5-1	TRBJ2-7	.	TGCGCCAGCAGCTTGGAAATGTCCTACGAGCAGTACTTC	CASSLEMSYEQYF
TRBD2	TRBV7-8	TRBJ2-3	few	TGTGCCAGCAGCAGGGGACTAGCGGGCAATTTTACGCAGTATTTT	CASSRGLAGNFTQYF
.	TRBV11-3	TRBJ2-3	.	TGTGCCAGCAGCTACGGGGGGCTCACAGATACGCAGTATTTT	CASSYGGLTDTQYF
TRBD1	TRBV2	TRBJ2-7	.	TGTGCCAGCAGTGCACAGGGGGCGCGTTCCTACGAGCAGTACTTC	CASSAQGARSYEQYF
TRBD2	TRBV12-3/TRBV12-4	TRBJ2-7	few	TGTGCCAGCAGTGGGGTAGCGGGAGTATCCTACGAGCAGTACTTC	CASSGVAGVSYEQYF
TRBD2	TRBV5-6	TRBJ2-1	.	TGTGCCAGCAGCCCTAGCGGAAGGAGCTCCTACAATGAGCAGTTCTTC	CASSPSGRSSYNEQFF
.	TRBV12-5	TRBJ2-1	.	TGTGCTAGTGGTGCAACGGGTTCCGATGAGCAGTTCTTC	CASGATGSDEQFF
TRBD1	TRBV5-1	TRBJ1-6	.	TGCGCCAGCAGCTTGTCGAAAGGGACAGGATCCAGGTATTCACCCCTCCACTTT	CASSLSKGTGSRYSPLHF
.	TRBV3-1	TRBJ2-5	.	TGTGCCAGCAGCCAATCCTCAGGAGAAGAGACCCAGTACTTC	CASSQSSGEETQYF
TRBD2	TRBV7-8	TRBJ2-2	.	TGTGCCAGCAGCGCAAGCGGGGCGTCAACCGGGGAGCTGTTTTTT	CASSASGASTGELFF
.	TRBV10-3	TRBJ2-7	few	TGTGCCATCGCTGAGTCCTACGAGCAGTACTTC	CAIAESYEQYF
TRBD2	TRBV12-3/TRBV12-4	TRBJ2-1	.	TGTGCCAGCAACCCCGGGGTGCTAGCGGGGAGCTCCTACAATGAGCAGTTCTTC	CASNPGVLAGSSYNEQFF
.	TRBV9	TRBJ1-2	few	TGTGCCAGCAGCGCAACAGGGTCCCCCCGCTATGGCTACACCTTC	CASSATGSPRYGYTF
TRBD1	TRBV2	TRBJ2-1	few	TGTGCCAGCCTAGACGGGACAGGGGTAGGGTACAATGAGCAGTTCTTC	CASLDGTGVGYNEQFF
TRBD2	TRBV20-1	TRBJ2-1	.	TGCAGTGCTTCAATTCCGGGACTAGCCGGCAATGAGCAGTTCTTC	CSASIPGLAGNEQFF
.	TRBV21-1	TRBJ1-5	few	TGTGCCAGCACCCCCCGCGGTCGTTCGCGCATTGGGAATCAGCCCCAGCATTTT	CASTPRGRSRIGNQPQHF
.	TRBV6-5	TRBJ1-2	few	TGTGCCACCAAGCACAAGGCGTACTATGGCTACACCTTC	CATKHKAYYGYTF
.	TRBV29-1	TRBJ2-3	.	TGCAGCGTGCCCGCCTCCGGGACTACAGATACGCAGTATTTT	CSVPASGTTDTQYF
TRBD2	TRBV7-9	TRBJ2-1	many	TGTGCCAGCAGCTCGGGGACTAGCGGGAGTTCTTGGGAGCAGTTCTTC	CASSSGTSGSSWEQFF
.	TRBV2	TRBJ2-3	once	TGTGCCGCAACTTCACTAGTTGTGCCCGATGGTACGCAGTATTTT	CAATSLVVPDGTQYF